The present TCR beta chain was sequenced within a study of T cell changes during pregnancy in multiple sclerosis. TCRdb's copy holds only in-frame clones and misses some; the assay was immunoSEQ multiplex PCR. This table holds 72,000 or so clones, about 92% found once. This CDR3 region has 16 residues. Germline V CDR1 and CDR2: SGDLS, YYNGEE. Trimming took 3 bases from V and 2 from J, leaving 15 bases between them. The TCR comes from a female donor with multiple sclerosis, enrolled in a pregnancy study. Sample: peripheral blood, taken in the second trimester of pregnancy. J is TRBJ2-1 and V is TRBV9; TRBD2 is a possible D gene (7 bases). The CDR3 spells CASSGGGGGTYNEQFF. CDR3 DNA sequence: TGTGCCAGCAGCGGGGGGGGAGGGGGAACCTACAATGAGCAGTTCTTC.